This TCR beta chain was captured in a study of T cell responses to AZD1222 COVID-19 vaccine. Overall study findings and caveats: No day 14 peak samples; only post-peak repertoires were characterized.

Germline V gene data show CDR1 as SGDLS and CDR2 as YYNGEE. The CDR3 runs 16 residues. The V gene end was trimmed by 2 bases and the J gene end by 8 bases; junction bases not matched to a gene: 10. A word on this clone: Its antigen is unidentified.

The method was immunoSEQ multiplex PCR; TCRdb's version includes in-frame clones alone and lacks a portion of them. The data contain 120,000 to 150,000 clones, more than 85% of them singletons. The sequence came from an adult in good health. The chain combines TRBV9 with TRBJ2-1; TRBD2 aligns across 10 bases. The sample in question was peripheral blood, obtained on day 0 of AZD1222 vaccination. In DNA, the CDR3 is TGTGCCAGCAGCGTCCGGACTAGCGGACTGAGGGATGAGCAGTTCTTC. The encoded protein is CASSVRTSGLRDEQFF.